The T cell receptor (beta chain) under discussion was sequenced for a study of shared clonotypes between healthy human individuals. With V trimmed by 3 bases and J by 5 bases, 6 bases remained unmatched. The CDR3 contains 15 residues. Germline V gene data show CDR1 as SNHLY and CDR2 as FYNNEI. PCR replicates from unsorted PBMC used approximately 290 ng DNA, and this amount was roughly 32,000 T cell genomes. Profiling relied on immunoSEQ multiplex PCR, and the TCRdb table lists in-frame clones only, not all of them. The sample yields about half a million clones, about 85% seen once. Sequenced input: PBMCs. This chain joins TRBV2 and TRBJ2-1; 8 positions agree with TRBD2. This TCR derives from a woman in her thirties or forties in good health. Some clones in this sample may be carry-over from other donors' samples. The CDR3 loop is CASSELAGKNNEQFF. In DNA, the CDR3 is TGTGCCAGCAGTGAGCTAGCGGGTAAGAACAATGAGCAGTTCTTC.